The 21 T cell receptor beta chains presented below share a single source sample, sequenced in a study of cytomegalovirus exposure and HLA in healthy donors. Profiling relied on immunoSEQ multiplex PCR, and the TCRdb table lists in-frame clones only, not all of them. The data hold some 260,000 clones, with 87% observed a single time. Sequenced sample: PBMCs. These receptors were taken from a man younger than 30 in good health and CMV-seropositive.

V usage is TRBV10-3 and J usage is TRBJ1-2; TRBD1 aligns across 9 bases. Trimming cost V 7 bases and J 4 bases; bases outside gene matches: 4. Germline V lookup: CDR1 ENHRY, CDR2 SYGVKD. The CDR3 consists of 13 residues. As DNA, the CDR3 is TGTGCCATCACCGGACAGGGGAGCTATGGCTACACCTTC. Its translation is CAITGQGSYGYTF.

The chain uses TRBV5-6 and TRBJ2-7; unclear D gene. The CDR3 spans 14 residues. CDR1 is SGHDT, CDR2 YYEEEE, per germline. V lost 0 bases to trimming and J lost 5 bases, with 12 bases between them. This chain's CDR3 is CASSLAISGHEQYF. The CDR3, as DNA: TGTGCCAGCAGCTTGGCCATATCGGGCCACGAGCAGTACTTC.

The chain links TRBV28 to TRBJ2-7; D is unclear. This CDR3 comprises 16 residues. With 2 bases removed from V and 6 bases from J, the gap between germline ends came to 20 bases. The germline CDR1 and CDR2 sequences are MDHEN and SYDVKM. Here the CDR3 reads CASSLRYSPTRLEQYF. The CDR3 nucleotides read TGTGCCAGCAGTTTAAGATACAGTCCCACCCGTCTCGAGCAGTACTTC.

The CDR3 bases are TGTGCCAGCAGCTTGTTCAGTGGGAGCACAGATACGCAGTATTTT. As protein: CASSLFSGSTDTQYF. The chain recombines TRBV5-6 with TRBJ2-3; unclear D gene. CDR3 length: 15 amino acids. The germline V gene has CDR1 SGHDT and CDR2 YYEEEE. V lost 1 base and J 0 bases, leaving 9 bases between the germline ends.

This rearrangement joins TRBV7-2 to TRBJ2-5; D is perhaps TRBD1 (5 bases). CDR1 and CDR2 (germline): SGHTA, FQGNSA. V lost 2 bases and J lost 3, with 10 bases in between. This CDR3 is built from 14 residues. The CDR3 is CASSLLTREETQYF. The CDR3 DNA reads as TGTGCCAGCAGCTTATTAACCAGGGAAGAGACCCAGTACTTC.

The genes are TRBV6-1 and TRBJ1-1, with 8 bases fitting TRBD1. This CDR3 spans 16 amino acids. The germline V gene has CDR1 MNHNS and CDR2 SASEGT. V lost 0 bases and J lost 5; bases outside the gene matches: 8. The CDR3 reads CASSEALLQGGTEAFF. The CDR3 bases are TGTGCCAGCAGTGAAGCGCTTCTACAGGGGGGGACTGAAGCTTTCTTT.

This clone was seen just once. The chain links TRBV10-3 to TRBJ2-7; TRBD2 matches 10 bases. CDR3 length: 15 residues. The V gene end was trimmed by 6 bases and the J gene end by 5 bases; junction bases not matched to a gene: 10. Germline V gene lookup returns CDR1 ENHRY and CDR2 SYGVKD. The CDR3 sequence is CAIRGASGSSHEQYF. The DNA of the CDR3 is TGTGCCATCAGGGGCGCTAGCGGGAGTAGCCACGAGCAGTACTTC.

The J gene is TRBJ2-5, the V gene TRBV29-1; a possible D gene is TRBD2 (6 bases). CDR3 length: 13 amino acids. The germline V and J ends were trimmed by 6 bases and 0 bases, with 11 bases remaining between them. Germline lookup yields CDR1 SQVTM and CDR2 ANQGSEA. The CDR3 reads CSVCGIDQETQYF. CDR3 nucleotides: TGCAGCGTGTGCGGGATCGACCAAGAGACCCAGTACTTC.

V usage is TRBV6-1 and J usage is TRBJ2-1; 9 positions match TRBD2. This CDR3 contains 16 residues. The trim removed 1 base at V and 6 bases at J, leaving 7 bases unmatched. CDR1 is MNHNS and CDR2 is SASEGT in the germline V gene. The CDR3: CASSEGPGLASNEQFF. The CDR3, as DNA: TGTGCCAGCAGTGAAGGACCGGGACTAGCTTCCAATGAGCAGTTCTTC.

The CDR3 DNA is TGTGCCATCAGGGGAAACAGGGTGCCCTACGAGCAGTACTTC. Translation: CAIRGNRVPYEQYF. The chain has TRBV10-3 and TRBJ2-7; tentative D call: TRBD1 (6 bases). This CDR3 contains 14 residues. V gave up 6 bases and J gave up 2 bases, with 14 bases separating them. Germline loops: CDR1 ENHRY, CDR2 SYGVKD.

This clone was found once. The gene calls are TRBV7-2 and TRBJ1-1, with D perhaps matching TRBD1 (5 bases). Looked up from germline, CDR1 is SGHTA and CDR2 is FQGNSA. This CDR3 spans 14 amino acids. Deletions cut 5 bases from V and 3 bases from J, with 13 bases between. The CDR3 sequence is CASSRDPGYTEAFF. The CDR3 DNA reads TGTGCCAGCAGCCGGGACCCCGGGTACACTGAAGCTTTCTTT.

The J gene is TRBJ2-7, the V gene TRBV29-1; 13 bases are a match to TRBD2. The V and J ends lost 4 bases and 3 bases, in that order; junction bases with no gene match: 0. CDR3 size: 13 residues. Germline CDR1 reads SQVTM; CDR2 reads ANQGSEA. The CDR3 loop reads CSVGTSGGYEQYF. CDR3 DNA sequence: TGCAGCGTTGGGACTAGCGGGGGCTACGAGCAGTACTTC.

The V call is TRBV27, the J call TRBJ1-1; possibly TRBD1 for D (5 bases). Germline assignment: CDR1 MNHEY and CDR2 SMNVEV (reference sequence). This CDR3 is 15 amino acids long. V was cut by 5 bases and J by 0 bases, with 13 bases left in between. CDR3 sequence: CASSRGWGMNTEAFF. Here the CDR3 DNA reads TGTGCCAGCAGTCGCGGGTGGGGGATGAACACTGAAGCTTTCTTT.

The V gene is TRBV5-1, the J gene TRBJ1-1; weak D call: TRBD1 (5 bases). The V and J ends lost 1 base and 2 bases respectively, with 12 bases between them. The CDR3 covers 15 residues. The germline V gene has CDR1 SGHRS and CDR2 YFSETQ. The CDR3 protein is CASSLPTGHNTEAFF. For the CDR3, the DNA is TGCGCCAGCAGCTTGCCCACGGGGCACAACACTGAAGCTTTCTTT. The complete variable domain, with remaining parts taken from reference TRBV5-1 and TRBJ1-1, reads KAGVTQTPRYLIKTRGQQVTLSCSPISGHRSVSWYQQTPGQGLQFLFEYFSETQRNKGNFPGRFSGRQFSNSRSEMNVSTLELGDSALYLCASSLPTGHNTEAFFGQGTRLTVV.

The CDR3 loop is CASSLRVASSYNEQFF. For the CDR3, the DNA is TGCGCCAGCAGCCTCAGGGTAGCGAGCTCCTACAATGAGCAGTTCTTC. The V gene is TRBV5-1, the J gene TRBJ2-1; the D gene could be TRBD1 or TRBD2 (5 bases each). V was pared by 4 bases and J by 0 bases, with 14 bases between. Germline CDR1 SGHRS, CDR2 YFSETQ. The length of the CDR3 is 16 residues.

V and J are TRBV6-1 and TRBJ1-2; D is possibly TRBD1 (6 bases). The CDR3 is 12 residues long. V was shortened by 4 bases and J by 8 bases, with 11 bases between the two germline ends. The V gene's germline CDR1 is MNHNS and CDR2 SASEGT. The CDR3 DNA is TGTGCCAGCAGTGTGCAGGGACAAGGCTACACCTTC. Translating gives CASSVQGQGYTF.

The chain combines TRBV6-1 with TRBJ1-1; D is undetermined. From germline, CDR1 is MNHNS and CDR2 SASEGT. This CDR3 is 14 amino acids long. V shed 2 bases and J shed 4 bases, with 11 bases lying between them. The CDR3: CASSETRWGTEAFF. CDR3 DNA: TGTGCCAGCAGTGAAACTAGGTGGGGCACTGAAGCTTTCTTT.

The chain is built from TRBV2 and TRBJ2-3, with a weak D call TRBD1 (6 bases). V dropped 1 base and J dropped 7 bases, with 24 bases sitting between them. From germline, CDR1 is SNHLY and CDR2 FYNNEI. The CDR3 extends over 18 amino acids. CDR3 nucleotide sequence: TGTGCCAGCAGTGAAGGGGTGCGTGGCGTCTTGGGGGCTCATACGCAGTATTTT. Amino acids: CASSEGVRGVLGAHTQYF.

The chain recombines TRBV6-5 with TRBJ2-2; D is ambiguous. The germline V gene has CDR1 MNHEY and CDR2 SVGAGI. The length of the CDR3 is 15 residues. V was trimmed by 0 bases and J by 7 bases, leaving 12 bases between them. DNA of the CDR3: TGTGCCAGCAGTTACTCCTTCGGTTTGGGCGGGGAGCTGTTTTTT. Translating gives CASSYSFGLGGELFF.

This clone was detected once. This CDR3 reads CASSPGTGNYGYTF. The CDR3 nucleotides are TGTGCCAGCAGTCCCGGGACAGGGAACTATGGCTACACCTTC. The chain joins TRBV6-6 to TRBJ1-2, with 9 bases fitting TRBD1. The CDR3 length is 14 residues. Germline lookup yields CDR1 MNHNY and CDR2 SVGAGI (reference sequence). V was pared by 5 bases and J by 2 bases, with 3 bases of the junction left unmatched.

This chain connects TRBV4-1 to TRBJ1-5, with D maybe TRBD1 (6 bases). CDR3 length equals 14 residues. Germline lookup yields CDR1 MGHRA and CDR2 YSYEKL. Trimming pared 4 bases from V and 4 bases from J, leaving 11 bases between. CDR3 amino acids: CASSREQGNQPQHF. In DNA, the CDR3 is TGCGCCAGCAGCCGAGAACAGGGAAATCAGCCCCAGCATTTT.